This paragraph reports one T cell receptor beta chain. The antigen is unknown. Histologic diagnosis was independently verified by two lung pathologists. This specimen comes from a study of immune evolution from preneoplasia to lung adenocarcinoma. Regarding the study as a whole: Normal lung had the highest top T cell clone frequencies.

Using immunoSEQ multiplex PCR, the repertoire was profiled, and TCRdb retains in-frame clones only, with some absent. The sample includes approximately 4,200 clones, roughly 79% of them seen just once. Sequences were obtained from FFPE adjacent normal lung tissue. This TCR derives from an older person with lung adenocarcinoma.

The CDR3 loop is CAWRGTGEDYGYTF. In nucleotides, the CDR3 is TGTGCCTGGAGGGGGACAGGGGAGGACTATGGCTACACCTTC. This chain connects TRBV30 to TRBJ1-2; TRBD1 matches at 10 bases. The CDR3 has 14 residues. Germline V gene sequence: CDR1 GTSNPN, CDR2 SVGIG (reference sequence). Trimming removed 3 bases from V and 3 bases from J; junction bases left unmatched: 4.